The 11 T cell receptor beta chains given below trace back to one sample, sequenced in a study of T cell responses to AZD1222 COVID-19 vaccine. Using immunoSEQ multiplex PCR, the repertoire was profiled, and TCRdb retains in-frame clones only, with some absent. The data contain tens of thousands of clones, 90% of them seen just once; the ten biggest clones take up about 4.3%. This specimen was peripheral blood, taken on day 0 of AZD1222 vaccination. Every receptor here comes from an adult in good health.

The chain employs TRBV5-1 and TRBJ1-2; D is undetermined. The ends were cut back, 2 bases at V and 4 bases at J, with 15 bases in the middle. CDR1 and CDR2 (germline): SGHRS, YFSETQ. The CDR3 is 15 amino acids. As DNA, the CDR3 is TGCGCCAGCAGCTTAGCGGGGTCCCGACTCTATGGCTACACCTTC. Translated, it gives CASSLAGSRLYGYTF.

The chain has TRBV21-1 and TRBJ1-1. TRBV21-1 constitutes a pseudogene. The CDR3 covers 17 residues. The CDR3 protein is CASSNRAELRMNTEAFF. CDR3 DNA: TGTGCCAGCAGCAACCGCGCAGAGCTTAGAATGAACACTGAAGCTTTCTTT.

The chain links TRBV7-8 to TRBJ2-1; D might be TRBD1 or TRBD2, each matching 5 bases. The CDR3 is 15 amino acids. Germline CDR1 SGHVS, CDR2 FQNEAQ. Trimming left V 0 bases short and J 6 bases short, with 12 bases between. CDR3 region: CASSLASRGGNEQFF. CDR3 sequence (DNA): TGTGCCAGCAGCTTAGCGTCTCGTGGGGGCAATGAGCAGTTCTTC. Drawing the rest from reference TRBV7-8 and TRBJ2-1, the complete variable domain is GAGVSQSPRYKVAKRGQDVALRCDPISGHVSLFWYQQALGQGPEFLTYFQNEAQLDKSGLPSDRFFAERPEGSVSTLKIQRTQQEDSAVYLCASSLASRGGNEQFFGPGTRLTVL.

The rearrangement uses TRBV11-2 and TRBJ1-6; D is perhaps TRBD1 (5 bases). V lost 6 bases and J 0 bases, leaving 12 bases between the germline ends. CDR1 SGHAT and CDR2 FQNNGV come from the germline V gene. This CDR3 region has 16 residues. DNA of the CDR3: TGTGCCAGCAGTCGAGCGGGGGGCTCCTATAATTCACCCCTCCACTTT. This sequence encodes CASSRAGGSYNSPLHF.

The gene calls are TRBV2 and TRBJ1-4; 9 bases align to TRBD1. Germline trimming cut 11 bases from V and 8 bases from J; bases unmatched to any gene: 9. The CDR3 contains 13 residues. Germline V gene lookup returns CDR1 SNHLY and CDR2 FYNNEI. The CDR3 is CAWDRDLSEKLFF. CDR3 DNA sequence: TGTGCCTGGGACAGGGATTTATCCGAAAAACTGTTTTTT.

The V call is TRBV27, the J call TRBJ1-1; D is undetermined. Germline values: CDR1 MNHEY, CDR2 SMNVEV (reference sequence). The CDR3 has 11 residues. Trimming removed 7 bases at V and 3 bases at J, with 6 bases between. The CDR3 sequence is CASKRYTEAFF. The CDR3 nucleotides read TGTGCCAGCAAGAGGTACACTGAAGCTTTCTTT.

The chain combines TRBV10-3 with TRBJ2-1, with D possibly TRBD2 on 6 matching bases. Germline CDR1 is ENHRY and CDR2 is SYGVKD. Trimming left V 6 bases short and J 8 bases short, with 14 bases between. The CDR3 has 13 residues. CDR3 DNA: TGTGCCATCAGACCCGGGGGTGGCTATGAGCAGTTCTTC. Its translation is CAIRPGGGYEQFF.

This sequence joins TRBV5-6 and TRBJ2-6, with D maybe TRBD2 (6 bases). V lost 2 bases and J lost 0, with 6 bases in between. The CDR3 sequence is 15 residues long. Germline CDR1 is SGHDT and CDR2 is YYEEEE. The CDR3 here is CASSFGSSGANVLTF. The CDR3, as DNA: TGTGCCAGCAGCTTCGGGAGCTCTGGGGCCAACGTCCTGACTTTC.

The V and J genes are TRBV5-1 and TRBJ2-2; 8 bases are shared with TRBD1. Germline lookup yields CDR1 SGHRS and CDR2 YFSETQ. CDR3 length: 15 residues. V gave up 4 bases and J gave up 5 bases; unmatched junction bases: 7. This CDR3 is CASSHQGARTGELFF. The CDR3 DNA is TGCGCCAGCAGCCACCAGGGGGCGAGGACCGGGGAGCTGTTTTTT.

This chain uses TRBV6-4 with TRBJ2-3; D possibly corresponds to TRBD2 (5 bases). Per the germline V gene, CDR1 is MRHNA and CDR2 is SNTAGT. Trimming cost V 4 bases and J 0 bases, with 11 bases left between them. CDR3 length: 15 amino acids. CDR3 residues: CASSAFEGSTDTQYF. For the CDR3, the DNA is TGTGCCAGCAGTGCGTTTGAGGGTAGCACAGATACGCAGTATTTT.

Here the CDR3 DNA reads TGTGCCAGCAGCCCCCCCGTACAGGGGTGGCGAGAGACCCAGTACTTC. Translating it yields CASSPPVQGWRETQYF. The chain links TRBV21-1 to TRBJ2-5; TRBD1 is the table's D call and was not checked against the DNA. TRBV21-1 is given as a pseudogene. The length of the CDR3 is 16 residues.